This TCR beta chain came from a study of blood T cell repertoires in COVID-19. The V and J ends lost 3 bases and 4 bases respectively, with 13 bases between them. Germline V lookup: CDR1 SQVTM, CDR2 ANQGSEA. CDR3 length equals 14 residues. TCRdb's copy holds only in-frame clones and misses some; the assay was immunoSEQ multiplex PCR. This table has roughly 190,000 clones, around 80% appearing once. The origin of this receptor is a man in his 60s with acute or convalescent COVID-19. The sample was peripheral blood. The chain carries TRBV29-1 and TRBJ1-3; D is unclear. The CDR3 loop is CSVDYPAGGNTIYF. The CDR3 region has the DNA TGCAGCGTTGATTATCCAGCCGGGGGAAACACCATATATTTT.